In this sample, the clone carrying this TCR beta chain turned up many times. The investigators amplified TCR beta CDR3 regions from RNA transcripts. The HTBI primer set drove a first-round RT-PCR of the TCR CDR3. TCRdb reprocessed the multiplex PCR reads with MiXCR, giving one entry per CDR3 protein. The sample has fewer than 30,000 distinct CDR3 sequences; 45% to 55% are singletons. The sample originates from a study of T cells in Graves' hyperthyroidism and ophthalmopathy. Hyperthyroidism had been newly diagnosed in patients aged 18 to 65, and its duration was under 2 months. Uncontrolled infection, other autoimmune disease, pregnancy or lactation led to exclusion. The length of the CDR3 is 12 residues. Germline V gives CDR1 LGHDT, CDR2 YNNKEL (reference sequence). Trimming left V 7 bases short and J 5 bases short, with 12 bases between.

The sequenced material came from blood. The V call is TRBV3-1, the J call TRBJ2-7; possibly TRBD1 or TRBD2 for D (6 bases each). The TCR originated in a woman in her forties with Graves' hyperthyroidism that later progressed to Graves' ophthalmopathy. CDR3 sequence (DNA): TGTGCCAGCAAGTCGGGGGCCCACGAGCAGTACTTC. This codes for CASKSGAHEQYF.